This T cell receptor (beta chain) stems from a study of blood T cells in healthy people across ages. CDR1 is SGHVS and CDR2 is FNYEAQ in the germline V gene. V was trimmed by 5 bases and J by 10 bases, leaving 15 bases between them. The CDR3 runs to 13 residues. The sample providers were healthy Caucasian people from Russia, aged about 6 to 100. Alongside a J-beta primer mix, a sample-barcoded 5' primer served in a second PCR lasting about 6 to 11 cycles. MiXCR was run by TCRdb on the 5' RACE reads, yielding one entry per CDR3 protein. The sample has fewer than 750,000 distinct CDR3 sequences; around 50% are singletons. As for this clonotype: It may be a read error: a sequence one base away is much more abundant.

The chain joins TRBV7-6 to TRBJ2-1, with D unclear. The sequenced sample was blood. The sequence came from a man older than 75 in good health. The CDR3 region is CASSDWGGYEQFF. The CDR3 coding sequence is TGTGCCAGCAGCGATTGGGGTGGCTACGAGCAGTTCTTC. Combining the CDR3 with reference TRBV7-6 and TRBJ2-1 gives the whole variable domain GAGVSQSPRYKVTKRGQDVALRCDPISGHVSLYWYRQALGQGPEFLTYFNYEAQQDKSGLPNDRFSAERPEGSISTLTIQRTEQRDSAMYRCASSDWGGYEQFFGPGTRLTVL.